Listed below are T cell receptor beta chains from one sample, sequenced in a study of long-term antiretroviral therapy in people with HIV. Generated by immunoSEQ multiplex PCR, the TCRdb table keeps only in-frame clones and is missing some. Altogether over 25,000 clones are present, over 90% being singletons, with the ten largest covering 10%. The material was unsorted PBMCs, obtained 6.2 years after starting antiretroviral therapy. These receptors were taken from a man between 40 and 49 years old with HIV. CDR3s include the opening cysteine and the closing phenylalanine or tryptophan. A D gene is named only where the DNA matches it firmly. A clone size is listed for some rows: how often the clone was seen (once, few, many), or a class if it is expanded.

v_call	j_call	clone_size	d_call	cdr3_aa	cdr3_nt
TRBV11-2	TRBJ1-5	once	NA	CASSLELGGNQPQHF	TGTGCCAGCAGCTTAGAACTGGGGGGCAATCAGCCCCAGCATTTT
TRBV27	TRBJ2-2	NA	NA	CASAGTGELFF	TGTGCCAGCGCGGGAACCGGGGAGCTGTTTTTT
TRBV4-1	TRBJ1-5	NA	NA	CASSHPGYQPQHF	TGCGCCAGCAGCCACCCAGGGTATCAGCCCCAGCATTTT
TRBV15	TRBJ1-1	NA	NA	CATSRDVSGAVEAFF	TGTGCCACCAGCAGAGATGTTTCGGGGGCGGTTGAAGCTTTCTTT
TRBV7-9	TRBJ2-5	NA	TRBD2	CASSADYGTSGGKETQYF	TGTGCCAGCAGCGCCGACTACGGGACTAGCGGGGGGAAAGAGACCCAGTACTTC
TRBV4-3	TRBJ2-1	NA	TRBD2	CASSLNRGGSAKNEQFF	TGCGCCAGCAGCCTAAACCGGGGGGGGAGCGCCAAAAATGAGCAGTTCTTC
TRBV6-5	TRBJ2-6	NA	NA	CASSYSGTGANVLTF	TGTGCCAGCAGTTACTCAGGAACTGGGGCCAACGTCCTGACTTTC
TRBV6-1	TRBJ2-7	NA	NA	CASSEGQVGYEQYF	TGTGCCAGCAGTGAAGGGCAGGTCGGCTACGAGCAGTACTTC
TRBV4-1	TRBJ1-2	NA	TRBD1	CASSQPTGGSNYGYTF	TGCGCCAGCAGCCAACCTACAGGGGGTTCTAACTATGGCTACACCTTC
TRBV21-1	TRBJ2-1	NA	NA	CASSKATLAGGYNEQFF	TGTGCCAGCAGCAAAGCCACGCTAGCGGGAGGATACAATGAGCAGTTCTTC
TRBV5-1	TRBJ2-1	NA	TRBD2	CASSSGGGRDNEQFF	TGCGCCAGCAGCTCCGGGGGGGGGAGGGACAATGAGCAGTTCTTC
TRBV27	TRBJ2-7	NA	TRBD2	CASRAGGGPYEQYF	TGTGCCAGCAGGGCTGGGGGGGGACCCTACGAGCAGTACTTC
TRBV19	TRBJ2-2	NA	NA	CASSIGGGGELFF	TGTGCCAGTAGTATAGGCGGAGGCGGCGAGCTGTTTTTT
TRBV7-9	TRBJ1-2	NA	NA	CASSDQEERSYTF	TGTGCCAGCAGTGATCAGGAGGAGAGAAGCTACACCTTC
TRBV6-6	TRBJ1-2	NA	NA	CASSGPGYTF	TGTGCCAGCAGCGGCCCGGGCTACACCTTC
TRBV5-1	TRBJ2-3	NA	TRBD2	CASSIPLAGGPDTQYF	TGCGCCAGCAGCATCCCCCTAGCGGGGGGTCCAGATACGCAGTATTTT
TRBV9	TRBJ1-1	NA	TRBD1	CASSVAAGGNTEAFF	TGTGCCAGCAGCGTAGCTGCAGGGGGTAACACTGAAGCTTTCTTT
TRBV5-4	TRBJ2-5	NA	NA	CASSLGADLETQYF	TGTGCCAGCAGCTTGGGGGCCGATCTGGAGACCCAGTACTTC
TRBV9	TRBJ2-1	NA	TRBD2	CASSVELASSYNEQFF	TGTGCCAGCAGCGTAGAACTAGCGAGCTCCTACAATGAGCAGTTCTTC
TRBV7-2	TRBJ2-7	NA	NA	CASSLVHKGGHEQYF	TGTGCCAGCAGCTTAGTGCATAAGGGGGGCCACGAGCAGTACTTC
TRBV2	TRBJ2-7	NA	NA	CASSGLSSYEQYF	TGTGCCAGCAGTGGTTTGAGCTCCTACGAGCAGTACTTC
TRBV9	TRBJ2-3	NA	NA	CASSEGRDTQYF	TGTGCCAGCAGCGAGGGCCGAGATACGCAGTATTTT
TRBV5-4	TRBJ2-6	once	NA	CASSRAAGANVLTF	TGTGCCAGCAGCCGGGCGGCTGGGGCCAACGTCCTGACTTTC
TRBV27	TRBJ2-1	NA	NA	CASSLAGGDLYNEQFF	TGTGCCAGCAGTTTGGCGGGCGGAGATTTATACAATGAGCAGTTCTTC
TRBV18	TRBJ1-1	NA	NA	CASSPQGLNTEAFF	TGTGCCAGCTCACCCCAGGGACTGAACACTGAAGCTTTCTTT
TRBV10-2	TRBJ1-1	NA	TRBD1	CASSGTGSFAEAFF	TGCGCCAGCAGCGGGACAGGGTCGTTCGCTGAAGCTTTCTTT